This T cell receptor beta chain was observed in a study of human T cells and chemical hapten exposure. TCRdb re-called the RACE reads with MiXCR, one entry per CDR3 protein. Found here are 35,000 or so distinct CDR3 sequences, around 6.4% of them singletons; the top ten hold more than 7%. Findings and caveats of the study: The formation of large CDR3 similarity clusters by expanded TCRs significantly exceeded that of controls.

There are a few counts of this clonotype. Its matching antigen is unknown. The time point denotes: patch test 1, 2 weeks after DPC sensitization. Treatment indicated: therapeutic diphenylcyclopropenone sensitization with weekly scalp DPC. Someone pulled total RNA out of unfractionated whole blood. The study drew its donors from alopecia patients who were 18 to 70 years old and suitable for DPC. V was clipped by 0 bases and J by 6 bases, with 14 bases between them. CDR1 and CDR2 from the germline V gene are MNHEY and SVGEGT. This CDR3 has 15 residues. Here the sequenced sample was whole blood, taken in connection with sensitization to the hapten diphenylcyclopropenone (DPC). The V call is TRBV6-2 or TRBV6-3, the J call TRBJ1-1; no definite D call. The receptor was derived from a young woman with alopecia areata. Some clones in this sample may be carry-over from other donors' samples. The DNA of the CDR3 is TGTGCCAGCAGTTACTCCGGGATGAATCCTCCTGAAGCTTTCTTT. Residues: CASSYSGMNPPEAFF.